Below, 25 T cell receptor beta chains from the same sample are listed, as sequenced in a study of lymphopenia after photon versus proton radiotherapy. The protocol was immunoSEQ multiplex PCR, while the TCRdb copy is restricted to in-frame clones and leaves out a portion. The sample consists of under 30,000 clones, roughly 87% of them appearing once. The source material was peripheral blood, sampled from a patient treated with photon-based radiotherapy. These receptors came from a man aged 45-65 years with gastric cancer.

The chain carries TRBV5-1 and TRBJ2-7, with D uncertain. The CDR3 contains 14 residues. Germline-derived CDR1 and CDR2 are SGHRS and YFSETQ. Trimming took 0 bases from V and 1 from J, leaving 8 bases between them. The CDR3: CASSLDAGSYEQYV. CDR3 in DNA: TGCGCCAGCAGCTTGGACGCAGGATCCTACGAGCAGTACGTC.

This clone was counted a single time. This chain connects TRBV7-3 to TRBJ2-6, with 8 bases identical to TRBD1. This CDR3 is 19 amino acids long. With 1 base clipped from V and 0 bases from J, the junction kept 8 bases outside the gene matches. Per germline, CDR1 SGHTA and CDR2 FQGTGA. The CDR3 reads CASSLRGTGLSSGANVLTF. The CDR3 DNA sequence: TGTGCCAGCAGCTTAAGAGGGACAGGCCTCTCCTCTGGGGCCAACGTCCTGACTTTC. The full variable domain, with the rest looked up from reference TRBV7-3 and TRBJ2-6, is GAGVSQTPSNKVTEKGKYVELRCDPISGHTALYWYRQSLGQGPEFLIYFQGTGAADDSGLPNDRFFAVRPEGSVSTLKIQRTERGDSAVYLCASSLRGTGLSSGANVLTFGAGSRLTVL.

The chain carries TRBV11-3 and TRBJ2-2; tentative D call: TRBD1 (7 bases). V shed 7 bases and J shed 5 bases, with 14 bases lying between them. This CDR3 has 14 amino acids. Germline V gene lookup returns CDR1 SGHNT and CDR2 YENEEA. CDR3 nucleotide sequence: TGTGCCAGCAAGGAGGGGGCGCGGACCGGGGAGCTGTTTTTT. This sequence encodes CASKEGARTGELFF.

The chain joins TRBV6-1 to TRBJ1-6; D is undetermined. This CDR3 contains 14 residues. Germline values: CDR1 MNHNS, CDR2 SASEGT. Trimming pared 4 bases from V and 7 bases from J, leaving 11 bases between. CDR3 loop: CASSVTDENSPLHF. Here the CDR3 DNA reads TGTGCCAGCAGTGTCACAGATGAGAATTCACCCCTCCACTTT.

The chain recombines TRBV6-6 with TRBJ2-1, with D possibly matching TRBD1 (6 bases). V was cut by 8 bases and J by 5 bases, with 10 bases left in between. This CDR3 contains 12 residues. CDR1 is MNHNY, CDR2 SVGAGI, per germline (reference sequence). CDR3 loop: CASGYRDNEQFF. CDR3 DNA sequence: TGTGCCAGCGGGTACAGGGACAATGAGCAGTTCTTC.

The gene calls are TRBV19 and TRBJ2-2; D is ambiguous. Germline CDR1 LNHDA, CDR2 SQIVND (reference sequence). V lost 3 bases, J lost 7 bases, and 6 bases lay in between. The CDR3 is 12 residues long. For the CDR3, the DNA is TGTGCCAGTAGTATTAGAGGCGGGGAGCTGTTTTTT. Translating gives CASSIRGGELFF.

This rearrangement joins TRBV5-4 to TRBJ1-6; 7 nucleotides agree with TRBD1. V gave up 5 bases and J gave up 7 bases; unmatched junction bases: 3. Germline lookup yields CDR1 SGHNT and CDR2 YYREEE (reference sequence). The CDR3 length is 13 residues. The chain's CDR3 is CASSWGQNSPLHF. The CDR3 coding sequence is TGTGCCAGCAGTTGGGGACAGAATTCACCCCTCCACTTT.

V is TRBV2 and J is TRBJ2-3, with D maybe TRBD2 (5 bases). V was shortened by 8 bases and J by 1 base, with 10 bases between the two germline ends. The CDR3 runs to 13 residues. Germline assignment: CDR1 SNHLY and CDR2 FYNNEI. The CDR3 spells CASLKLGTDTQYF. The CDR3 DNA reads TGTGCCAGCCTTAAACTAGGCACAGATACGCAGTATTTT. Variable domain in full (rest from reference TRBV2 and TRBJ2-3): EPEVTQTPSHQVTQMGQEVILRCVPISNHLYFYWYRQILGQKVEFLVSFYNNEISEKSEIFDDQFSVERPDGSNFTLKIRSTKLEDSAMYFCASLKLGTDTQYFGPGTRLTVL.

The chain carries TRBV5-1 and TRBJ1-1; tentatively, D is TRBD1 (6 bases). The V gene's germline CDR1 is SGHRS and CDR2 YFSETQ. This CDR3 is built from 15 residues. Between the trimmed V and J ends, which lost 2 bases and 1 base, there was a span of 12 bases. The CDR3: CASSFTGQGNTEAFF. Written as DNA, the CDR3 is TGCGCCAGCAGCTTTACAGGGCAGGGGAACACTGAAGCTTTCTTT.

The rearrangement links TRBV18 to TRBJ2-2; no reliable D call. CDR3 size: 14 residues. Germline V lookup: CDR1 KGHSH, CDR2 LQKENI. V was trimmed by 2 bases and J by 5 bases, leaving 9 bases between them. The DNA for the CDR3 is TGTGCCAGCTCACCAGGGTTCCAGACCGGGGAGCTGTTTTTT. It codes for CASSPGFQTGELFF. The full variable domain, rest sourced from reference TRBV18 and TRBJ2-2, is NAGVMQNPRHLVRRRGQEARLRCSPMKGHSHVYWYRQLPEEGLKFMVYLQKENIIDESGMPKERFSAEFPKEGPSILRIQQVVRGDSAAYFCASSPGFQTGELFFGEGSRLTVL.

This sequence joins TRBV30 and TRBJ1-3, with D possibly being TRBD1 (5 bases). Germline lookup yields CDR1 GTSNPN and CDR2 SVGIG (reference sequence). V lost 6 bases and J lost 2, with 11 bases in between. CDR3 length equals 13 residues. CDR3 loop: CACDPGTGNTIYF. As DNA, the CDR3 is TGTGCCTGTGACCCAGGGACTGGAAACACCATATATTTT. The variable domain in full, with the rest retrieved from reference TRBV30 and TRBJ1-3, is SQTIHQWPATLVQPVGSPLSLECTVEGTSNPNLYWYRQAAGRGLQLLFYSVGIGQISSEVPQNLSASRPQDRQFILSSKKLLLSDSGFYLCACDPGTGNTIYFGEGSWLTVV.

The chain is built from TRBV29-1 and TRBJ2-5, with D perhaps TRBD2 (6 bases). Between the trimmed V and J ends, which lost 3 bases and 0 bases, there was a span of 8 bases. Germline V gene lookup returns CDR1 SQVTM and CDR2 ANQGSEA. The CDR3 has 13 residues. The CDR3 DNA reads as TGCAGCGTTGAGGGACTCGACCAAGAGACCCAGTACTTC. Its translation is CSVEGLDQETQYF.

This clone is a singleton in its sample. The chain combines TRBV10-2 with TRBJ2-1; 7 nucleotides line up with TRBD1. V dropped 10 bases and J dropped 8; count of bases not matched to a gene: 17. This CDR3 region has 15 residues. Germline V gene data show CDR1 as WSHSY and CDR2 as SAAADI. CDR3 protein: CATQDRETLLDEQFF. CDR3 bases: TGCGCCACTCAAGACAGGGAAACTCTTCTGGATGAGCAGTTCTTC.

In DNA form, the CDR3 reads TGTGCCAGCAGCAAAGCGGGGGGGATCTCCTACAATGAGCAGTTCTTC. Translation gives CASSKAGGISYNEQFF. The V gene is TRBV7-3, the J gene TRBJ2-1, with 10 nucleotides matching TRBD2. The trim removed 5 bases at V and 0 bases at J, leaving 4 bases unmatched. CDR3 length equals 16 residues. Germline CDR1 SGHTA, CDR2 FQGTGA.

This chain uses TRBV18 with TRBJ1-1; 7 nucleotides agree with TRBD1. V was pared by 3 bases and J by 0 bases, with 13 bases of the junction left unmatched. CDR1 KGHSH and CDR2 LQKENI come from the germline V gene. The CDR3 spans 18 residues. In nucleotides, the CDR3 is TGTGCCAGCTCACCGGCCTGGACAGGCGGAACGATGAACACTGAAGCTTTCTTT. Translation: CASSPAWTGGTMNTEAFF.

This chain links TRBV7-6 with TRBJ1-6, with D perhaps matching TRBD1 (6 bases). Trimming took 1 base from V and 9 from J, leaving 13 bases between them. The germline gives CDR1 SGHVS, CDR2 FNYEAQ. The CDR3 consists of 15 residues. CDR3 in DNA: TGTGCCAGCAGCTTAGTAGGGGACACATCTTCACCCCTCCACTTT. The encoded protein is CASSLVGDTSSPLHF.

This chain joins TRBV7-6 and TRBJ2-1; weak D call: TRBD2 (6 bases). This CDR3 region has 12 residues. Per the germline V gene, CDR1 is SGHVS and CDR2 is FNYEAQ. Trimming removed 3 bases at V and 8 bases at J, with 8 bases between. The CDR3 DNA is TGTGCCAGCAGCTTCCGCGGGGATGAGCAGTTCTTC. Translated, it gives CASSFRGDEQFF.

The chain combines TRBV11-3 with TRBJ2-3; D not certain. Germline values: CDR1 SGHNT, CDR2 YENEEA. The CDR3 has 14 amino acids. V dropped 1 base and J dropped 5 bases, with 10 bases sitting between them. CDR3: CASSLGGPGDTQYF. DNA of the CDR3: TGTGCCAGCAGCTTAGGTGGGCCCGGAGATACGCAGTATTTT.

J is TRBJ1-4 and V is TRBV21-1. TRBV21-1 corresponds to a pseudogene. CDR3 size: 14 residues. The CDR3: CASGGDRTNEKLFF. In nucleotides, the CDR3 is TGTGCCAGCGGGGGGGACAGAACTAATGAAAAACTGTTTTTT.

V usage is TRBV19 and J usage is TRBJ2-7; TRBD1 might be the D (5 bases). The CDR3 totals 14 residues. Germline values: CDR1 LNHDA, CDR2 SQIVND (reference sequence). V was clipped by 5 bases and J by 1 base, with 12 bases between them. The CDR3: CASSPPQGSYEQYF. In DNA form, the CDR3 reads TGTGCCAGTAGTCCACCTCAGGGTTCCTACGAGCAGTACTTC.

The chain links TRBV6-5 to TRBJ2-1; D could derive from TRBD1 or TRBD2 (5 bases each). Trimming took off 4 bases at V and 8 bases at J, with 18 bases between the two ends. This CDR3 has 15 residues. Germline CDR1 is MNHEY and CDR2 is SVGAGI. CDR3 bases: TGTGCCAGCAGTTTCTCCGGTTCGGGGACCCATGAGCAGTTCTTC. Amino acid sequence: CASSFSGSGTHEQFF.

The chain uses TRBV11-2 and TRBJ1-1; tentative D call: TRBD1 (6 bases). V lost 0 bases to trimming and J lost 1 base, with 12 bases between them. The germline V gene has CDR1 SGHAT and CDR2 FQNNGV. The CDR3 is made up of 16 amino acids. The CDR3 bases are TGTGCCAGCAGCTTAGAATGGGGGCGCTCGAACACTGAAGCTTTCTTT. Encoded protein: CASSLEWGRSNTEAFF.

In DNA, the CDR3 is TGTGCCAGCAGTTTAGTAGGGAGCCCTGTCAATCAGCCCCAGCATTTT. It encodes CASSLVGSPVNQPQHF. The V gene is TRBV27, the J gene TRBJ1-5; D gene uncertain. Germline CDR1 and CDR2: MNHEY and SMNVEV (reference sequence). Between the trimmed V and J ends, which lost 2 bases and 3 bases, there was a span of 14 bases. This CDR3 spans 16 amino acids.

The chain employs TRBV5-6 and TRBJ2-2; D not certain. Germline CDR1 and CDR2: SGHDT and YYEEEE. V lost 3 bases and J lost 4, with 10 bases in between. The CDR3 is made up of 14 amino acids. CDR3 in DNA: TGTGCCAGCAGCTCCCTGACTCGCACCGGGGAGCTGTTTTTT. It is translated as CASSSLTRTGELFF.

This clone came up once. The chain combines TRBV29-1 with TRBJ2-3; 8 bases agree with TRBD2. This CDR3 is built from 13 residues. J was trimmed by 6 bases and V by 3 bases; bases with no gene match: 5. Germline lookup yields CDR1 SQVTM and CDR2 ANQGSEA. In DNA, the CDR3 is TGCAGCGTTGACCGGGGGGGCCGGGATACGCAGTATTTT. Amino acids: CSVDRGGRDTQYF.